Following are 25 T cell receptor beta chains from one sample sequenced in a study of response to subunit inactivated influenza vaccine. TCRdb itself ran the RT-PCR reads through MiXCR, one entry per CDR3 protein. The top ten clones hold 10% of a sample with 700,000 to 900,000 distinct CDR3 sequences, 21% of them seen once. Material: PBMCs from blood, obtained 4 to 6 days after vaccination. The receptors shown here come from a man aged 50 or older who received an inactivated influenza vaccine.

V and J are TRBV4-3 and TRBJ2-1, with D unclear. CDR1 and CDR2 from the germline V gene are LGHNA and YSLEER. The CDR3 is made up of 16 amino acids. Trimming stripped 0 bases from V and 5 bases from J, with 14 bases between. CDR3 DNA: TGCGCCAGCAGCCAAGATTGGGCCACGGTCGACAATGAGCAGTTCTTC. Translating gives CASSQDWATVDNEQFF.

This chain connects TRBV5-1 to TRBJ2-5; possibly TRBD1 for D (5 bases). The CDR3 runs 15 residues. Trimming took off 4 bases at V and 5 bases at J, with 18 bases between the two ends. Germline CDR1 and CDR2: SGHRS and YFSETQ. The CDR3, as DNA: TGCGCCAGCAGCGCCGCGAGCAGGGTTTTTGAGACCCAGTACTTC. Amino acid sequence: CASSAASRVFETQYF.

This clonotype showed up just a few times. The chain has TRBV5-1 and TRBJ2-5; D could derive from TRBD1 or TRBD2 (5 bases each). CDR1 and CDR2 (germline): SGHRS, YFSETQ. The V gene lost 6 bases and the J gene lost 1 base, with 13 bases spanning the gap. The CDR3 totals 14 residues. This chain's CDR3 is CASNPGAFQETQYF. The CDR3 DNA reads as TGCGCCAGCAACCCCGGGGCATTCCAAGAGACCCAGTACTTC.

Ten or more counts support this clonotype. CDR3 sequence (DNA): TGCGCCAGCAGCCAAGATTCAGGCCTCGGGGGGAGGGCCCCTTTAGCCAAAAACATTCAGTACTTC. Protein product: CASSQDSGLGGRAPLAKNIQYF. V and J are TRBV4-1 and TRBJ2-4; 7 nucleotides align to TRBD2. J lost 0 bases, V lost 0 bases, and 20 bases had no gene match. Germline assignment: CDR1 MGHRA and CDR2 YSYEKL. The CDR3 length is 22 residues.

The chain carries TRBV7-6 and TRBJ2-7; 9 bases are shared with TRBD1. The ends lost 2 bases at V and 2 bases at J; junction bases unmatched: 19. Germline V gene sequence: CDR1 SGHVS, CDR2 FNYEAQ. CDR3 length equals 20 residues. CDR3: CASSLKAGQGHSTLTYEQYF. The CDR3 bases are TGTGCCAGCAGCTTAAAGGCGGGACAGGGTCACTCTACTCTTACCTACGAGCAGTACTTC.

There are a few counts of this clonotype. One end of the junction is discordant with germline, which a read error may explain. The chain employs TRBV2 and TRBJ2-7; D not certain. The CDR3 loop spans 13 amino acids. Germline V lookup: CDR1 SNHLY, CDR2 FYNNEI. The CDR3 DNA reads TGTGCCAGCAGTGAAGCCCGCTCCCACGAGCAGTACTTC. Amino acid sequence: CASSEARSHEQYF.

This clonotype was seen a few times. The chain combines TRBV27 with TRBJ2-1; 8 bases are shared with TRBD1. CDR1 is MNHEY, CDR2 SMNVEV, per germline (reference sequence). The trim removed 5 bases at V and 0 bases at J, leaving 9 bases unmatched. The CDR3 runs to 17 residues. The DNA of the CDR3 is TGTGCCAGCAGTGCGACAGGGGTCCGAAGCTCCTACAATGAGCAGTTCTTC. It codes for CASSATGVRSSYNEQFF.

This clonotype was found a few times. This chain connects TRBV19 to TRBJ2-1, with D perhaps matching TRBD1 (6 bases). The V end lost 4 bases, the J end lost 0 bases, and 16 bases lay between the germline ends. The CDR3 loop spans 17 amino acids. Germline lookup yields CDR1 LNHDA and CDR2 SQIVND (reference sequence). CDR3 protein: CASSTRQALSSYNEQFF. The CDR3 region has the DNA TGTGCCAGTAGTACCAGACAGGCCTTAAGCTCCTACAATGAGCAGTTCTTC.

This clonotype has more than one count but fewer than ten. The chain joins TRBV10-2 to TRBJ1-1; 11 nucleotides line up with TRBD1. CDR3 length: 13 residues. Germline loops: CDR1 WSHSY, CDR2 SAAADI. J was trimmed by 10 bases and V by 9 bases; bases with no gene match: 10. For the CDR3, the DNA is TGCGCCAGTTCTGGACAGGGGGCATCGCGAGCTTTCTTT. It codes for CASSGQGASRAFF.

This chain links TRBV20-1 with TRBJ2-2; D might be TRBD1 (6 bases). Looked up from germline, CDR1 is DFQATT and CDR2 is SNEGSKA (reference sequence). Deletions cut 0 bases from V and 7 bases from J, with 12 bases between. The CDR3 extends over 14 amino acids. The CDR3 region is CSAREQGPHGELFF. CDR3 sequence (DNA): TGCAGTGCTAGAGAACAGGGCCCCCACGGGGAGCTGTTTTTT.

In its sample, this clonotype was seen once. V is TRBV18 and J is TRBJ2-7; the match to TRBD2 covers 14 bases. CDR1 and CDR2 (germline): KGHSH, LQKENI. Trimming took 3 bases from V and 6 from J; bases not matched to a gene: 4. The CDR3 sequence is 15 residues long. The CDR3 sequence is CASSPGTSGSGEQYF. The CDR3 DNA follows: TGTGCCAGCTCACCTGGGACTAGCGGGAGTGGCGAGCAGTACTTC. The full variable domain, with the rest looked up from reference TRBV18 and TRBJ2-7, is NAGVMQNPRHLVRRRGQEARLRCSPMKGHSHVYWYRQLPEEGLKFMVYLQKENIIDESGMPKERFSAEFPKEGPSILRIQQVVRGDSAAYFCASSPGTSGSGEQYFGPGTRLTVT.

In this sample, this clonotype turned up many times. The rearrangement links TRBV12-3 or TRBV12-4 to TRBJ2-4; 8 positions agree with TRBD2. V gave up 3 bases and J gave up 6 bases; unmatched junction bases: 1. The CDR3 is 13 residues long. CDR3 nucleotides: TGTGCCAGCAGTTTGCGGGGGGCAAACATTCAGTACTTC. Residues: CASSLRGANIQYF.

This clonotype was observed a handful of times. The chain links TRBV20-1 to TRBJ1-2, with D possibly being TRBD1 (6 bases). V shed 0 bases and J shed 7 bases, with 12 bases lying between them. Germline assignment: CDR1 DFQATT and CDR2 SNEGSKA (reference sequence). CDR3 length: 13 amino acids. This chain's CDR3 is CSARDKPGAGYTF. For the CDR3, the DNA is TGCAGTGCTAGAGATAAGCCAGGGGCTGGCTACACCTTC.

This clonotype was detected only a few times. This chain connects TRBV5-1 to TRBJ2-7, with 8 bases fitting TRBD2. The CDR3 sequence is 15 residues long. Germline V lookup: CDR1 SGHRS, CDR2 YFSETQ. V was pared by 5 bases and J by 1 base, with 8 bases of the junction left unmatched. DNA for the CDR3: TGCGCCAGCAGTGGGCCGGGAGGGGAATCCTACGAGCAGTACTTC. Translated: CASSGPGGESYEQYF.

The V gene is TRBV5-1, the J gene TRBJ1-1; possibly TRBD1 for D (6 bases). The germline V and J ends were trimmed by 0 bases and 0 bases, with 9 bases remaining between them. Germline V gene sequence: CDR1 SGHRS, CDR2 YFSETQ. The CDR3 is 15 amino acids. The CDR3 sequence: CASSLARGLNTEAFF. CDR3 DNA sequence: TGCGCCAGCAGCTTGGCACGGGGGCTGAACACTGAAGCTTTCTTT.

The chain couples TRBV7-9 to TRBJ2-1; no clear D gene. The CDR3 extends over 16 amino acids. Germline-derived CDR1 and CDR2 are SEHNR and FQNEAQ (reference sequence). V lost 2 bases, J lost 9 bases, and 20 bases lay in between. The CDR3: CASSLLRPIDIIEQFF. In DNA, the CDR3 is TGTGCCAGCAGCTTACTCAGACCCATTGACATTATTGAGCAGTTCTTC.

Turning to this clonotype: The junction and the germline gene differ at one end; a read error may be behind it. This chain links TRBV6-1 with TRBJ2-1; 9 positions match TRBD2. This CDR3 is 17 amino acids long. CDR1 is MNHNS and CDR2 is SASEGT in the germline V gene. CDR3 in amino acids: CASNEIKGRGGLNEQFF. In DNA form, the CDR3 reads TGTGCCAGCAATGAAATTAAAGGGCGGGGGGGCCTTAATGAGCAGTTCTTC.

The V gene is TRBV20-1, the J gene TRBJ1-2, with D uncertain. V was clipped by 5 bases and J by 6 bases, with 13 bases between them. The CDR3 spans 12 residues. The germline CDR1 and CDR2 sequences are DFQATT and SNEGSKA (reference sequence). The CDR3 coding sequence is TGCAGTGCTCAGCTTCTCAGCGATGGCTACACCTTC. It codes for CSAQLLSDGYTF.

This clonotype showed up many times. V gene TRBV12-3 or TRBV12-4 combines with J gene TRBJ1-1; weak D call: TRBD1 (6 bases). There are 15 residues in the CDR3. Trimming cost V 7 bases and J 1 base, with 16 bases left between them. CDR3 protein: CASIWGGATNTEAFF. The DNA of the CDR3 is TGTGCCAGCATCTGGGGGGGGGCCACGAACACTGAAGCTTTCTTT.

At least ten counts were recorded for this clonotype. The chain has TRBV7-2 and TRBJ2-3; no firm D call. CDR1 and CDR2 from the germline V gene are SGHTA and FQGNSA. The CDR3 covers 14 residues. Trimming took 5 bases from V and 6 from J, leaving 15 bases between them. In DNA form, the CDR3 reads TGTGCCAGCAGCCGCCCCGGGCCGACGGATACGCAGTATTTT. Encoded protein: CASSRPGPTDTQYF.

The genes are TRBV2 and TRBJ2-7; the match to TRBD2 covers 7 bases. Germline lookup yields CDR1 SNHLY and CDR2 FYNNEI. J lost 7 bases, V lost 2 bases, and 11 bases had no gene match. The CDR3 spans 15 residues. The CDR3: CASSERDYPPWEQYF. CDR3 in DNA: TGTGCCAGCAGTGAAAGGGACTACCCCCCCTGGGAGCAGTACTTC.

The chain joins TRBV6-1 to TRBJ2-1; 12 bases agree with TRBD2. CDR1 and CDR2 (germline): MNHNS, SASEGT. This CDR3 is built from 16 residues. The V segment lost 6 bases and the J segment 3 bases; nucleotides outside the gene matches: 6. The DNA for the CDR3 is TGTGCCAGCAGCGGAAAGGGACTAGCGGGCTACAATGAGCAGTTCTTC. This codes for CASSGKGLAGYNEQFF.

This clonotype showed up just a few times. The gene calls are TRBV21-1 and TRBJ2-7; TRBD1, the table's D call, was not compared with the DNA. TRBV21-1 represents a pseudogene. CDR3 size: 13 residues. CDR3: CASSTQVLYEQYF. The DNA of the CDR3 is TGTGCCAGCAGCACACAGGTTTTGTACGAGCAGTACTTC.

The CDR3 sequence: CAIRSGQAEYGYTF. CDR3 sequence (DNA): TGTGCCATCAGATCAGGACAGGCCGAATATGGCTACACCTTC. The rearrangement links TRBV10-3 to TRBJ1-2; 7 nucleotides agree with TRBD1. The ends lost 6 bases at V and 5 bases at J; junction bases unmatched: 9. There are 14 residues in the CDR3. Germline assignment: CDR1 ENHRY and CDR2 SYGVKD.

This clonotype was counted many times. The rearrangement links TRBV7-9 to TRBJ2-7; D is tentatively TRBD1 or TRBD2 (5 bases each). Germline CDR1 is SEHNR and CDR2 is FQNEAQ (reference sequence). This CDR3 has 12 residues. Trimming took off 2 bases at V and 6 bases at J, with 8 bases between the two ends. CDR3 sequence reads: CASSLLGAEQYF. The CDR3 DNA sequence: TGTGCCAGCAGCTTACTCGGGGCCGAGCAGTACTTC.